The T cell receptor (beta chain) under discussion was sequenced for a study of OX40 agonist ivuxolimab in advanced cancers. In the study overall: Ivuxolimab was a fully human IgG2 agonistic monoclonal antibody targeting the costimulatory receptor OX40 (CD134). Three dose-escalation patients achieved partial responses, one with hepatocellular carcinoma and two with cutaneous melanoma. Prior anti-PD-1, anti-PD-L1 or anti-CTLA-4 therapy was permitted, and checkpoint inhibitors had been received by around 39% of dose-escalation patients. In the dose-escalation cohort, more than 75% of patients were male, and the mean age was roughly 60 years, with a range of roughly 23 to 85. Intravenous ivuxolimab was administered to patients every 2 weeks at six dose levels: 0.01, 0.1, 0.3, 1.5, 3 and 10 mg/kg. Peripheral TCRbeta sequencing aimed to test whether ivuxolimab altered TCR sequence diversity and caused clonal T-cell expansion. Of the approximately 54 patients in dose escalation, about 19 had hepatocellular carcinoma, some 15 had melanoma, 9 had renal cell carcinoma and 9 had head and neck cancer. The monotherapy dose-escalation portion (N ≈ 52 patients) of the phase I ivuxolimab trial is reported in the paper. The full study reports these points: Low levels of normalized T-cell clonal expansion were also seen in some nonresponding patients. On average, CD8+ T cells showed more expanded clones than CD4+ T cells after ivuxolimab. Partial responders in the 0.1-3.0 mg/kg groups had among the lowest normalized peripheral clonal expansion, especially among CD8+ T cells. At doses of 0.1 to 3.0 mg/kg, clonal expansion of both CD4+ and CD8+ blood T cells was observed from baseline to week 6. The antigen specificity of the clonally expanded peripheral T cells was not determined.

Concerning this clone itself: No cognate antigen has been identified for it. One end of the junction fails to match germline, which may point to a read error.

Patients with a history of autoimmune disease or receiving systemic immunosuppression were excluded from the trial. Peripheral blood for TCR sequencing was drawn from every dose cohort at baseline, at cycle 4 day 1 and at cycle 7 day 1. The samples were taken from a phase I, first-in-human, multicenter, open-label dose-escalation trial of ivuxolimab. Adults with locally advanced or metastatic melanoma, renal cell, hepatocellular, or head and neck squamous cell carcinoma were enrolled in the trial. Before TCR sequencing, CD4+ T cells and CD8+ T cells were sorted from peripheral blood as separate populations. To sequence the TCRbeta CDR3 region, genomic DNA was isolated from the sorted cells. The immunoSEQ Assay was used to sequence the TCRbeta CDR3 regions. Here the immuneACCESS table is served through TCRdb, limited to in-frame sequences with V and J called. Missing clones are a known gap in these copies; in checked studies unresolved V genes cover under half, and the rest lacks a known reason. For this sample the table gives roughly 2,900 clones, of which roughly 90% were detected only once. The top ten clones comprise roughly 2% of the sample.

Measured from the cysteine to the phenylalanine, the CDR3 is 15 residues long. The sequence is cut down to CDR3 DNA, 45 bases in frame from base 1. From the germline V gene, CDR1 is SGHRS and CDR2 is YFSETQ. In this chain, TRBV5-1 is recombined with TRBJ2-4; no confident D gene assignment can be made. The receptor was derived from an adult with an advanced solid tumor such as melanoma, head and neck, liver or kidney cancer. The material sequenced was CD4+ or CD8+ T cells sorted from blood, taken in a trial of the OX40 agonist ivuxolimab. This receptor has the CDR3 CASSYGLSLGNIQYF. In nucleotide form, the sequence is TGCGCCAGTAGCTATGGGCTCTCGCTGGGTAACATTCAGTACTTC. Outside the CDR3, residues come from the reference TRBV5-1 and TRBJ2-4 proteins, so the full variable domain is: KAGVTQTPRYLIKTRGQQVTLSCSPISGHRSVSWYQQTPGQGLQFLFEYFSETQRNKGNFPGRFSGRQFSNSRSEMNVSTLELGDSALYLCASSYGLSLGNIQYFGAGTRLSVL.